The entry that follows covers one T cell receptor beta chain sequence. Clones were sequenced by immunoSEQ multiplex PCR, and TCRdb holds only the in-frame ones, with some missing. This table holds over 50,000 clones, roughly 94% found once. This CDR3 has 15 residues. Germline V gene lookup returns CDR1 SGHVS and CDR2 FNYEAQ. Trimming cost V 4 bases and J 7 bases; bases outside gene matches: 7. These data are taken from a study of technical replicates of blood from several donors. The sequenced sample was T cells isolated from PBMCs. The receptor's source is a human donor in good health. This sequence joins TRBV7-6 and TRBJ2-7, with 13 positions matching TRBD2. CDR3 residues: CASSYWTSGGGEQYF. DNA of the CDR3: TGTGCCAGCAGCTATTGGACTAGCGGGGGTGGGGAGCAGTACTTC.